Reported below is one T cell receptor beta chain. Its antigen remains unknown. CDR3 length equals 13 residues. V shed 8 bases and J shed 0 bases, with 13 bases lying between them. CDR1 and CDR2 from the germline V gene are GTSNPN and SVGIG (reference sequence). The data were obtained in a study of T cell therapy after organ transplantation. Background on the study: T cells were expanded approximately 15 days with 30 CMV class I/II epitopes. After therapy, patients were monitored for 29 weeks. Regarding the study as a whole: CD8 clonality fold change after therapy inversely tracked pretherapy clonality.

The time point denotes: 20-29 weeks after completion of therapy. Only in-frame clones appear in the TCRdb table, and some are missing; sequencing was by immunoSEQ multiplex PCR. The data contain 15,000 to 20,000 clones, 85% of them seen just once; the ten biggest clones take up 31%. This receptor was identified in a human patient who had received a solid organ transplant and had CMV disease. Some T cells may have come from the graft donor. Sequences were derived from CD8+ T cells from blood, sampled after autologous CMV-specific T cell therapy. The V and J genes are TRBV30 and TRBJ1-1; D is undetermined. CDR3 sequence: CAGGGRLNTEAFF. The CDR3 coding sequence is TGTGCCGGCGGCGGACGGCTGAACACTGAAGCTTTCTTT. Full variable domain (remainder filled in from reference TRBV30 and TRBJ1-1): SQTIHQWPATLVQPVGSPLSLECTVEGTSNPNLYWYRQAAGRGLQLLFYSVGIGQISSEVPQNLSASRPQDRQFILSSKKLLLSDSGFYLCAGGGRLNTEAFFGQGTRLTVV.